A selection of T cell receptor beta chains follows, all from one sample in a study of blood T cell repertoires in COVID-19. The data were produced by immunoSEQ multiplex PCR, yet TCRdb's version contains in-frame clones alone and is incomplete. The sample has 150,000 or so clones, about 90% seen once. The sample comprised peripheral blood. These receptors all come from a man at least 80 years old with acute or convalescent COVID-19. Each CDR3 is given with its conserved first and last residue. The D gene is left open where the match is weak. Size is stated for part of the rows, as once, few or many counts, or as a class when the clone is expanded.

few	NA	TRBV3-1/TRBV3-2	TRBJ1-5	CASSPDSSNQPQHF	TGTGCCAGCAGCCCCGACAGTAGCAATCAGCCCCAGCATTTT
NA	NA	TRBV19	TRBJ1-5	CASTGNSNQPQHF	TGTGCCAGCACCGGGAATAGCAATCAGCCCCAGCATTTT
NA	TRBD1	TRBV6-5	TRBJ1-6	CASKPGQGGNSPLHF	TGTGCCAGCAAACCTGGACAGGGTGGCAATTCACCCCTCCACTTT
NA	NA	TRBV11-3	TRBJ1-1	CASSTGFHTEAFF	TGTGCCAGCAGCACAGGGTTTCACACTGAAGCTTTCTTT
NA	TRBD1	TRBV28	TRBJ1-6	CASRGLTGQGGSPLHF	TGTGCCAGCAGGGGGCTGACGGGACAGGGGGGCTCACCCCTCCACTTT
once	NA	TRBV6-1	TRBJ1-2	CASSERGDSNYGYTF	TGTGCCAGCAGTGAAAGGGGCGATTCTAACTATGGCTACACCTTC
NA	TRBD1	TRBV19	TRBJ2-7	CASSIDLSGQGFEQYF	TGTGCCAGTAGTATAGATCTATCGGGACAGGGTTTCGAGCAGTACTTC
NA	NA	TRBV2	TRBJ2-1	CASSPMDSSYNEQFF	TGTGCCAGCAGCCCCATGGACAGCTCCTACAATGAGCAGTTCTTC
NA	TRBD1	TRBV19	TRBJ1-5	CASSKTGSNQPQHF	TGTGCCAGTAGTAAGACAGGGAGCAATCAGCCCCAGCATTTT
NA	TRBD2	TRBV6-4	TRBJ2-3	CASSPRTSGGMVTDTQYF	TGTGCCAGCAGTCCACGGACTAGCGGGGGTATGGTTACAGATACGCAGTATTTT
NA	NA	TRBV4-1	TRBJ2-7	CASSQDRVRGEQYF	TGCGCCAGCAGCCAAGATCGGGTCAGGGGCGAGCAGTACTTC
NA	TRBD2	TRBV7-2	TRBJ2-3	CASSLFASGGEMQYF	TGTGCCAGCAGCTTATTCGCTAGCGGGGGAGAGATGCAGTATTTT
NA	NA	TRBV19	TRBJ1-5	CASSTSRGSFNQPQHF	TGTGCCAGTAGTACGAGCAGGGGCTCCTTCAATCAGCCCCAGCATTTT
NA	NA	TRBV9	TRBJ2-1	CASSVQGTSSYNEQFF	TGTGCCAGCAGCGTGCAGGGAACCAGCTCCTACAATGAGCAGTTCTTC
NA	NA	TRBV24-1	TRBJ2-7	CATSDSSRGSYEQYF	TGTGCCACCAGTGATTCCTCCAGGGGCTCCTACGAGCAGTACTTC
NA	NA	TRBV6-5	TRBJ1-2	CASSSGPAGGYTF	TGTGCCAGCAGCTCCGGACCCGCGGGGGGCTACACCTTC
NA	TRBD1	TRBV3-1/TRBV3-2	TRBJ1-6	CASRHRGRSPLHF	TGTGCCAGCAGGCACAGGGGGCGTTCACCCCTCCACTTT
NA	NA	TRBV27	TRBJ2-7	CASRPTGGYEQYF	TGTGCCAGCAGGCCGACAGGTGGCTACGAGCAGTACTTC